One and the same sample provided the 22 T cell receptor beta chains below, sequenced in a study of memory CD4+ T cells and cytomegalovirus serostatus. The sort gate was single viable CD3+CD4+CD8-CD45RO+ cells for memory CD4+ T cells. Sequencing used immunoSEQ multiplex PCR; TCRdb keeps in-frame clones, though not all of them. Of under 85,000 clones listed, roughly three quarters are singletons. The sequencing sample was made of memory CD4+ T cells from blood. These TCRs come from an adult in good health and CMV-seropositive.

The CDR3 region is CAWSPGYTDTQYF. The CDR3 DNA follows: TGTGCCTGGAGTCCAGGCTACACAGATACGCAGTATTTT. The chain has TRBV30 and TRBJ2-3; D is undetermined. CDR1 GTSNPN and CDR2 SVGIG come from the germline V gene (reference sequence). The CDR3 loop spans 13 amino acids. V dropped 2 bases and J dropped 2 bases, with 8 bases sitting between them.

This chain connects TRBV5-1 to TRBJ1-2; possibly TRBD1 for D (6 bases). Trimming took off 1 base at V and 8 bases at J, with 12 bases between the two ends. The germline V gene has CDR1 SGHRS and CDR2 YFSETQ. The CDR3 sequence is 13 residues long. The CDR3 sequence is CASSLRGLGGYTF. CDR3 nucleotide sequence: TGCGCCAGCAGCTTGAGGGGGTTAGGAGGCTACACCTTC.

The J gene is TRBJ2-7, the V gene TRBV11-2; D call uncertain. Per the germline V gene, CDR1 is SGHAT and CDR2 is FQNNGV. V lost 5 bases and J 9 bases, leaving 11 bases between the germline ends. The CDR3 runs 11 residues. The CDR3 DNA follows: TGTGCCAGCAGCCCCGCTCAACTGCAGTACTTC. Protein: CASSPAQLQYF.

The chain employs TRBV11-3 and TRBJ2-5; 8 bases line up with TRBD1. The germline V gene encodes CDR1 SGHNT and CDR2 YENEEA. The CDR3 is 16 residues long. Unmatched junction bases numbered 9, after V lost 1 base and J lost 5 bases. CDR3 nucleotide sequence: TGTGCCAGCAGCTTAGGCGGGGACAGGCTGGACGAGACCCAGTACTTC. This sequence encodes CASSLGGDRLDETQYF.

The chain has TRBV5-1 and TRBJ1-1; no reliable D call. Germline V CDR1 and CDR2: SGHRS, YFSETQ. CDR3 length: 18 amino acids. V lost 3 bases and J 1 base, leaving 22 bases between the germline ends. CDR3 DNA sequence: TGCGCCAGCAGCTGGACCGCCTTGACACGCCTCGGGAACACTGAAGCTTTCTTT. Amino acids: CASSWTALTRLGNTEAFF.

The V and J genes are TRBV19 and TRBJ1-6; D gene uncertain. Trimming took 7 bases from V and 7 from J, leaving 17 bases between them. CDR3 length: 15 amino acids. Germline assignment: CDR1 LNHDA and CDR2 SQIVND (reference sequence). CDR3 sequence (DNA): TGTGCCAGTAACCCGGAGAGGCAGAGGAATTCACCCCTCCACTTT. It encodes CASNPERQRNSPLHF.

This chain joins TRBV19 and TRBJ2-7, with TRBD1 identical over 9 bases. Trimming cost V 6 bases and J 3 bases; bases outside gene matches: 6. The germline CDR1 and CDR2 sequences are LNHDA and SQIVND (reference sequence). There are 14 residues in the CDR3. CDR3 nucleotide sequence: TGTGCCAGTAGCGCCGGGACAGGGCGCTACGAGCAGTACTTC. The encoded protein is CASSAGTGRYEQYF. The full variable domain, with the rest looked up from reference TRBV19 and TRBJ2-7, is DGGITQSPKYLFRKEGQNVTLSCEQNLNHDAMYWYRQDPGQGLRLIYYSQIVNDFQKGDIAEGYSVSREKKESFPLTVTSAQKNPTAFYLCASSAGTGRYEQYFGPGTRLTVT.

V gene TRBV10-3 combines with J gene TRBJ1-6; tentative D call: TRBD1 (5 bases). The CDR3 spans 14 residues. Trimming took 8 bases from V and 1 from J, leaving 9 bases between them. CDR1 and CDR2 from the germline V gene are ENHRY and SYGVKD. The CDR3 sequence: CAIRGGSYNSPLHF. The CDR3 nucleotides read TGTGCCATCCGCGGGGGATCCTATAATTCACCCCTCCACTTT.

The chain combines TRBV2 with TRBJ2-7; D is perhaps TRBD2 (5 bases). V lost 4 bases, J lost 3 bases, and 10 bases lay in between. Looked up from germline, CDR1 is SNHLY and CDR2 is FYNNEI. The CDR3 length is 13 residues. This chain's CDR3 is CASSVSRDYEQYV. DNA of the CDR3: TGTGCCAGCAGTGTGAGTCGGGACTACGAGCAGTACGTC.

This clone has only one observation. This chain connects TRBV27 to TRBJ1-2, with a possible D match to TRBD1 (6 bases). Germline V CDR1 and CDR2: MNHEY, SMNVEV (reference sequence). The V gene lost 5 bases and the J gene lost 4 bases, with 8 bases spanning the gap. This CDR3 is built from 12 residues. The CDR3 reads CASSTGTYGYTF. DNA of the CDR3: TGTGCCAGCAGTACAGGGACCTATGGCTACACCTTC.

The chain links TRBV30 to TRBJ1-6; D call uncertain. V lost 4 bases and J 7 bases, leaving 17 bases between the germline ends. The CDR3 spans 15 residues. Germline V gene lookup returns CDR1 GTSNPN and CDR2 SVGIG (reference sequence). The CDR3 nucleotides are TGTGCCTGGACGAACTCCGGGAGCGGGAATTCACCCCTCCACTTT. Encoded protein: CAWTNSGSGNSPLHF.

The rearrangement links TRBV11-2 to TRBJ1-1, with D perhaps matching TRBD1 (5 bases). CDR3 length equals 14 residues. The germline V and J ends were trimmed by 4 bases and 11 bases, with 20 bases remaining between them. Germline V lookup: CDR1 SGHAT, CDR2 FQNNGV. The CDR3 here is CASSSDDSLLGAFF. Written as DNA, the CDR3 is TGTGCCAGCAGCTCTGACGACAGCCTTCTGGGTGCTTTCTTT.

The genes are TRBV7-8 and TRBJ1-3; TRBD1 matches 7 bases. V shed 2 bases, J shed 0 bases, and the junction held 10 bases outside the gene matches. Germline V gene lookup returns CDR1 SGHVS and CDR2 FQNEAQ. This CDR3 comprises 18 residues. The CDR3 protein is CASSLPRTGADSGNTIYF. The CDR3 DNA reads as TGTGCCAGCAGCTTACCAAGGACAGGCGCGGACTCTGGAAACACCATATATTTT.

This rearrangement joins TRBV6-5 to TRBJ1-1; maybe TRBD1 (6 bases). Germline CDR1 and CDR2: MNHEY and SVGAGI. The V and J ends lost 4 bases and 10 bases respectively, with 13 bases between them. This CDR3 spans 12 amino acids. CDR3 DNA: TGTGCCAGCAGTTTTCAGACAGGTCGAGCTTTCTTT. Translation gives CASSFQTGRAFF.

This CDR3 reads CAIRSAIRANVLTF. Here the CDR3 DNA reads TGTGCCATCAGATCTGCCATCCGGGCCAACGTCCTGACTTTC. This chain joins TRBV10-3 and TRBJ2-6; D not certain. V gave up 6 bases and J gave up 5 bases, with 11 bases separating them. The germline gives CDR1 ENHRY, CDR2 SYGVKD. The CDR3 contains 14 residues.

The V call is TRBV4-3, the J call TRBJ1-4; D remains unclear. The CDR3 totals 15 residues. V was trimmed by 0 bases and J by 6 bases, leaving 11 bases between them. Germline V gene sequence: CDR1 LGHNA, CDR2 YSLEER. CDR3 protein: CASSQEYGLYEKLFF. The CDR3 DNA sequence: TGCGCCAGCAGCCAAGAGTATGGACTTTATGAAAAACTGTTTTTT.

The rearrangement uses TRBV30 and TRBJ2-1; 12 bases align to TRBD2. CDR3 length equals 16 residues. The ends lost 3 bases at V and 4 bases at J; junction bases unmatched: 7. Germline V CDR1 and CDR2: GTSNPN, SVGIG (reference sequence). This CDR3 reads CAWRGTSGPGYNEQFF. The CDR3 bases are TGTGCCTGGAGGGGGACTAGCGGGCCCGGTTACAATGAGCAGTTCTTC.

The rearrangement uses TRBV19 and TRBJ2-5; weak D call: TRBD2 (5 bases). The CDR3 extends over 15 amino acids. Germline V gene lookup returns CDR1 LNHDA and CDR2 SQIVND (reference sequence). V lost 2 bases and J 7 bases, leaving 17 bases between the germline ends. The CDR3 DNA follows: TGTGCCAGTAGTATATCGGGGTGGGCCTCATCGACCCAGTACTTC. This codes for CASSISGWASSTQYF. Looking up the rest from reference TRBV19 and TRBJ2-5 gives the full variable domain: DGGITQSPKYLFRKEGQNVTLSCEQNLNHDAMYWYRQDPGQGLRLIYYSQIVNDFQKGDIAEGYSVSREKKESFPLTVTSAQKNPTAFYLCASSISGWASSTQYFGPGTRLLVL.

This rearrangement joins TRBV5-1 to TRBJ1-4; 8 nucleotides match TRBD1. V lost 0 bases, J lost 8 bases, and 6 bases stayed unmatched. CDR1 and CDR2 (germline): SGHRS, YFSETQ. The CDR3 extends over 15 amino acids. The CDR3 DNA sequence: TGCGCCAGCAGCTTGGGAGCCAGGGGGCGGGAAAAACTGTTTTTT. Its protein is CASSLGARGREKLFF.

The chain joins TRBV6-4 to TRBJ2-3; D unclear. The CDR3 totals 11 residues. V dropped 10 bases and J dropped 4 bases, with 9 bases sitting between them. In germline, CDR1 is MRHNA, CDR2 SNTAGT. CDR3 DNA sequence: TGTGCCACCCCCATAGCAGATACGCAGTATTTT. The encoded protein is CATPIADTQYF.

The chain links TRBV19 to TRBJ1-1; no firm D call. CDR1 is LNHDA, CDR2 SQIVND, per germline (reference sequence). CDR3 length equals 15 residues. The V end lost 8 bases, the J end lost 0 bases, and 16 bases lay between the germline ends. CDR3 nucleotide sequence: TGTGCCAGTGGAGGAGGGTTGGGGATGAACACTGAAGCTTTCTTT. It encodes CASGGGLGMNTEAFF.

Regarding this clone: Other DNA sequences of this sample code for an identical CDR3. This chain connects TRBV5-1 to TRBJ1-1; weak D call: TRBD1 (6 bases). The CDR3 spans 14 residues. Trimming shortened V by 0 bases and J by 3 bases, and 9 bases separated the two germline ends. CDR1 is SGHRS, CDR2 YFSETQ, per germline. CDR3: CASSLDRADTEAFF. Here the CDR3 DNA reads TGCGCCAGCAGCTTGGACAGGGCGGACACTGAAGCTTTCTTT. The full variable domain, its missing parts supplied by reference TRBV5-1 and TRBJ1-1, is KAGVTQTPRYLIKTRGQQVTLSCSPISGHRSVSWYQQTPGQGLQFLFEYFSETQRNKGNFPGRFSGRQFSNSRSEMNVSTLELGDSALYLCASSLDRADTEAFFGQGTRLTVV.